This T cell receptor (beta chain) was found in a study of blood T cells in healthy people across ages. Germline V lookup: CDR1 SEHNR, CDR2 FQNEAQ (reference sequence). V lost 7 bases, J lost 6 bases, and 6 bases stayed unmatched. The CDR3 loop spans 13 amino acids. A second PCR, run for roughly 6 to 11 cycles, used a sample-barcoded 5' primer plus a J-beta primer mix. MiXCR was run by TCRdb on the 5' RACE reads, yielding one entry per CDR3 protein. Among about 930,000 distinct CDR3 sequences listed, 25% to 30% were seen once. This clonotype was picked up a small number of times. Another study also made use of these data, one on T cells of mothers and their children. That paper states: Compared with unrelated pairs, related mother-child pairs had slightly higher, non-significant overlap.

Sequencing was done on a sample of blood. J is TRBJ1-2 and V is TRBV7-9; TRBD1 agrees at 9 bases. This receptor was taken from a woman in her forties in good health. CDR3 region: CASTLGQGDGYTF. The CDR3 bases are TGTGCCAGCACCTTGGGACAGGGTGATGGCTACACCTTC.